The following is a TCR beta chain sequence with its context. The participants were between roughly 18 and 100 years old and came from some 23 US areas. It was within 2 weeks before study entry that exposed participants met a COVID-19 case. The source of the sample is a study of blood T cell repertoires in COVID-19. Study-wide background: PBMCs, B-cell-depleted T cells, or T cells provided the cDNA or gDNA that made up the material.

The method was immunoSEQ multiplex PCR; TCRdb's version includes in-frame clones alone and lacks a portion of them. Of approximately 400,000 clones listed, 91% are singletons. V was pared by 5 bases and J by 1 base, with 11 bases between. From germline, CDR1 is MNHEY and CDR2 SVGEGT. There are 14 residues in the CDR3. Input material: PBMCs or T cells enriched from blood (not recorded which). The V and J genes are TRBV6-2 or TRBV6-3 and TRBJ1-1; D not resolved. The sequence was obtained from a woman aged 40 to 55 who had been exposed to COVID-19. The CDR3 protein is CASSRAGGNTEAFF. CDR3 DNA sequence: TGTGCCAGCAGTCGCGCAGGTGGGAACACTGAAGCTTTCTTT.